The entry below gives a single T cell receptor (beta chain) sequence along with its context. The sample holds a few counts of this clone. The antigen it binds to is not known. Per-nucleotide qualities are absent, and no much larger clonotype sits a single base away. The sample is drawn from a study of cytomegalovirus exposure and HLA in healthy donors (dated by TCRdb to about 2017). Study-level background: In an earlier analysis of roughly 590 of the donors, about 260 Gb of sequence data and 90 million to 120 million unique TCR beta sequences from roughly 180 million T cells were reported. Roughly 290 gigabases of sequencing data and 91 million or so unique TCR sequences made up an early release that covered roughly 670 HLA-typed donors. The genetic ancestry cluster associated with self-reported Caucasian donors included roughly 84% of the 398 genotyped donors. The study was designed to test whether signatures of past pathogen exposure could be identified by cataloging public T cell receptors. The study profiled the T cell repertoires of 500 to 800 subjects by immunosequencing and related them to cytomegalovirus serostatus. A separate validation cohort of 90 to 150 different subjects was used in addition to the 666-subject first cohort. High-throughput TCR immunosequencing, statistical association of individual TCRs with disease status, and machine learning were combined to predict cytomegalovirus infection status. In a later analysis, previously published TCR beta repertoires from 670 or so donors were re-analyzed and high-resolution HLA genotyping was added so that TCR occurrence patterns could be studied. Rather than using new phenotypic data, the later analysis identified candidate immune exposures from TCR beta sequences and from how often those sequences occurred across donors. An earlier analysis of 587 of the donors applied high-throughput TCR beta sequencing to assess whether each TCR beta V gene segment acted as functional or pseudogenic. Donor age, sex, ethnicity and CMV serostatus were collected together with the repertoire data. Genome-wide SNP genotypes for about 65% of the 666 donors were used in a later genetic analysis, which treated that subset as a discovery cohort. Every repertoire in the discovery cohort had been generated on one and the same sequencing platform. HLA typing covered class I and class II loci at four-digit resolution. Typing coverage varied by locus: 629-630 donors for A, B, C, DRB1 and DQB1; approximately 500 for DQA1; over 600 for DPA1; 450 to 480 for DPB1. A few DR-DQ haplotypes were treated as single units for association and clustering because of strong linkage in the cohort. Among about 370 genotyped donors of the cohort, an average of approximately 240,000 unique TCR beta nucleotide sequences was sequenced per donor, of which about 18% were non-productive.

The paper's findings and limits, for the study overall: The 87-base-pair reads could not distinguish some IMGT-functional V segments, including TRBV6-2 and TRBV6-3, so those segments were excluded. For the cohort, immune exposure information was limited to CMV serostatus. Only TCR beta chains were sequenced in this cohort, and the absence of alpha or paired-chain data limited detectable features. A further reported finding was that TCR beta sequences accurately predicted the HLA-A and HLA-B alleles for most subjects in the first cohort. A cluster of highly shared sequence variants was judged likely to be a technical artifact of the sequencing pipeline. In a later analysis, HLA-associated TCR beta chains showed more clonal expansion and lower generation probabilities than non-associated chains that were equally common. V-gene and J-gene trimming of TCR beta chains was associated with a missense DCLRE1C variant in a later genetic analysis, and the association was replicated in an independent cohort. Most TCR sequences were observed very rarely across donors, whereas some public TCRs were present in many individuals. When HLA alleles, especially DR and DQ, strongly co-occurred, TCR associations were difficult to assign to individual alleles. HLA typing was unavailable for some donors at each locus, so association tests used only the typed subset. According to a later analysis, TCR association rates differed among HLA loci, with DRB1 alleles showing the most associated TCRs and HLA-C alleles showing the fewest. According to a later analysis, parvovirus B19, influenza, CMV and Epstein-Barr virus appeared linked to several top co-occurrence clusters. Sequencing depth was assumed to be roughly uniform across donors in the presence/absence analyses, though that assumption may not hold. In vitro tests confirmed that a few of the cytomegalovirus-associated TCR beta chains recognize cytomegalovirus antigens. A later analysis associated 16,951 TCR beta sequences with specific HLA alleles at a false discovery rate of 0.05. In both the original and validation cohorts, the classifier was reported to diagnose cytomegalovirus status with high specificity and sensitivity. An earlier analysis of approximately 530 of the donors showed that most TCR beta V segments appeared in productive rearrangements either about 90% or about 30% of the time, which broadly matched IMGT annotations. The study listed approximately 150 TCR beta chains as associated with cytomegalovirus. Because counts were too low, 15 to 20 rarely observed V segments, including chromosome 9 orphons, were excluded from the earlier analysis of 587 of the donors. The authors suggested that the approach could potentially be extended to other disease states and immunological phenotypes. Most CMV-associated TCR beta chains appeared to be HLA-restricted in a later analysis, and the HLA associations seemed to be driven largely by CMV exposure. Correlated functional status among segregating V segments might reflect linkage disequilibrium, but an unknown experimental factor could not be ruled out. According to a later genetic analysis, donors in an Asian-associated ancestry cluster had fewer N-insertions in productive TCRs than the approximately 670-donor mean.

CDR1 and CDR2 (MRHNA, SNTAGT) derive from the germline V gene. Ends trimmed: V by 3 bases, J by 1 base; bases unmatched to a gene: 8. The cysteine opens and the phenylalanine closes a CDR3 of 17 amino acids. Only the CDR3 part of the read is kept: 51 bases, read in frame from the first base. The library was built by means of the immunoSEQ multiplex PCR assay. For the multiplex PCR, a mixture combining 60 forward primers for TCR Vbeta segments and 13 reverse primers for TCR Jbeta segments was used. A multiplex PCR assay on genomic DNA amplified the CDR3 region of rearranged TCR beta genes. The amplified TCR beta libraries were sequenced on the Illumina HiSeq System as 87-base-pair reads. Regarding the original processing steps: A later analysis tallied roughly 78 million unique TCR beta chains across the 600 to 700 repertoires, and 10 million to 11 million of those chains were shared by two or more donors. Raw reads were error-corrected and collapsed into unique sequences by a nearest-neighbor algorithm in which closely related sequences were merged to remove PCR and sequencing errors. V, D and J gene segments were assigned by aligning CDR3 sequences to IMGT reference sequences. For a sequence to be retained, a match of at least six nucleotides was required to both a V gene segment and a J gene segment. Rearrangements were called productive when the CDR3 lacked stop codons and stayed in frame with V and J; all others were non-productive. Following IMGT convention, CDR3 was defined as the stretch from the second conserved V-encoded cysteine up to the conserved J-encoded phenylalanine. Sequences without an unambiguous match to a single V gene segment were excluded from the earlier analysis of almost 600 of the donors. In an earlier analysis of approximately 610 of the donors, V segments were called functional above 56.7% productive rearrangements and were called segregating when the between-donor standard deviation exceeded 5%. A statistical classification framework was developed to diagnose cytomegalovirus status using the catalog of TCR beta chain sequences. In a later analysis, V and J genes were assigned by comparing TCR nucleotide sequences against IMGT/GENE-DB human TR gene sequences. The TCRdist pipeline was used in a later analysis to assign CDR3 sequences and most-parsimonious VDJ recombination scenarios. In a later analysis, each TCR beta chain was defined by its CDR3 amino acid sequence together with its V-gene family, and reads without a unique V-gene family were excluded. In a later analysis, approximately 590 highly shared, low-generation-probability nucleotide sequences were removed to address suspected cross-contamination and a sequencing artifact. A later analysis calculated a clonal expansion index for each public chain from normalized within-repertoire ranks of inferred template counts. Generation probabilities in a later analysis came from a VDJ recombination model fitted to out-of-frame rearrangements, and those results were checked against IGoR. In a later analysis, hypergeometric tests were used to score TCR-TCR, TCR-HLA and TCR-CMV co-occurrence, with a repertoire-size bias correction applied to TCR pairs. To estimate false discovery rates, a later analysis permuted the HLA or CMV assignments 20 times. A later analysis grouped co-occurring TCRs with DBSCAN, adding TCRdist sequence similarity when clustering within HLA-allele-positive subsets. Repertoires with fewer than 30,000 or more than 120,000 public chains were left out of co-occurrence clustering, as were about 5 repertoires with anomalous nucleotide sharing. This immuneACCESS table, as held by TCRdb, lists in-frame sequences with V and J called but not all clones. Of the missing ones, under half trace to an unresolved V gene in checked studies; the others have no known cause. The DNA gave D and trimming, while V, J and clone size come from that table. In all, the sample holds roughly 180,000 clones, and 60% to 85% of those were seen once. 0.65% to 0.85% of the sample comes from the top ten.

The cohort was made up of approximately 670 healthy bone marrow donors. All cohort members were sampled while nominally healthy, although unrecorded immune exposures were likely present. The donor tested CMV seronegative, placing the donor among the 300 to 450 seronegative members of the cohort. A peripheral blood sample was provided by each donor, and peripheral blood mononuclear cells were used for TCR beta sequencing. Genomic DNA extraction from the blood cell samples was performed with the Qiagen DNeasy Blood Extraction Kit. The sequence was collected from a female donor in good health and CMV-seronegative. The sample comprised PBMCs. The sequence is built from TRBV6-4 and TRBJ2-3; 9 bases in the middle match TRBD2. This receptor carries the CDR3 CASSEGGGGAGTDTQYF. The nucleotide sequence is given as TGTGCCAGCAGTGAGGGCGGCGGGGGGGCTGGCACAGATACGCAGTATTTT.